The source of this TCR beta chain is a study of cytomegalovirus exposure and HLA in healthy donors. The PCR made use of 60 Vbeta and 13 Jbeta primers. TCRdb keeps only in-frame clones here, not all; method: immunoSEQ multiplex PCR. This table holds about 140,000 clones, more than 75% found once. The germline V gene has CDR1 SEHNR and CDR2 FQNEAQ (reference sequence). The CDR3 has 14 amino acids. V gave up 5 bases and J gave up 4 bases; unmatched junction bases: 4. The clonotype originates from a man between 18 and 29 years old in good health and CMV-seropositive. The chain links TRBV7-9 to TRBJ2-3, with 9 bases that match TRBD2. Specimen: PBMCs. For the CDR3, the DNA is TGTGCCAGCAGCGCGGGACTAGCCGCAGATACGCAGTATTTT. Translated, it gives CASSAGLAADTQYF.